The 21 T cell receptor beta chains reported below all come from one sample, sequenced in a study of cytomegalovirus exposure and HLA in healthy donors. PCR employed 60 Vbeta and 13 Jbeta primers. Sequencing used immunoSEQ multiplex PCR; TCRdb keeps in-frame clones, though not all of them. The sample holds about 130,000 clones; 65% to 85% are singletons and the top ten take roughly 1.5%. Material for sequencing was PBMCs. These receptors originate from a woman aged 18-29 years in good health and CMV-seronegative.

CDR3 sequence reads: CASSLAGSRVTDTQYF. The DNA for the CDR3 is TGTGCCAGCAGCTTGGCGGGATCGAGAGTGACAGATACGCAGTATTTT. The chain carries TRBV5-6 and TRBJ2-3; tentative D call: TRBD2 (5 bases). The germline V gene encodes CDR1 SGHDT and CDR2 YYEEEE. The CDR3 has 16 residues. Trimming shortened V by 0 bases and J by 3 bases, and 14 bases separated the two germline ends.

The chain has TRBV2 and TRBJ1-4, with TRBD1 matching 8 bases. Germline CDR1 SNHLY, CDR2 FYNNEI. V dropped 7 bases and J dropped 6; count of bases not matched to a gene: 4. The CDR3 length is 13 residues. The DNA of the CDR3 is TGTGCCAGCAATCAGGGGGCGCATGAAAAACTGTTTTTT. It specifies CASNQGAHEKLFF. Filled out from reference TRBV2 and TRBJ1-4, the complete variable domain reads EPEVTQTPSHQVTQMGQEVILRCVPISNHLYFYWYRQILGQKVEFLVSFYNNEISEKSEIFDDQFSVERPDGSNFTLKIRSTKLEDSAMYFCASNQGAHEKLFFGSGTQLSVL.

V gene TRBV5-1 combines with J gene TRBJ2-1; D is uncertain. The germline gives CDR1 SGHRS, CDR2 YFSETQ. Trimming took off 1 base at V and 4 bases at J, with 12 bases between the two ends. The CDR3 runs 15 residues. CDR3 sequence: CASSLISAPYNEQFF. As DNA, the CDR3 is TGCGCCAGCAGCTTGATTTCCGCGCCTTACAATGAGCAGTTCTTC.

The chain uses TRBV5-1 and TRBJ2-7; TRBD2 matches 8 bases. Germline CDR1 is SGHRS and CDR2 is YFSETQ. The CDR3 is 14 residues long. V lost 3 bases, J lost 4 bases, and 6 bases stayed unmatched. The CDR3 loop is CASSSSGSLYEQYF. The CDR3 region has the DNA TGCGCCAGCAGCTCGAGCGGGAGTCTGTACGAGCAGTACTTC.

This chain uses TRBV5-3 with TRBJ2-7, with D hard to call. TRBV5-3 is noted as an ORF with a role that remains uncertain. This CDR3 is 14 amino acids long. Trimming left V 0 bases short and J 4 bases short, with 11 bases between. CDR3 DNA: TGTGCCAGAAGCTTGGAGCAGGTCCTTTACGAGCAGTACTTC. This translates into CARSLEQVLYEQYF.

CDR3 in DNA: TGTGCCAGTAGTATTAGGGGGTTCGTGAACACTGAAGCTTTCTTT. Translated, it gives CASSIRGFVNTEAFF. The chain is built from TRBV19 and TRBJ1-1; D perhaps matches TRBD1 (6 bases). CDR1 and CDR2 (germline): LNHDA, SQIVND (reference sequence). V was shortened by 3 bases and J by 0 bases, with 11 bases between the two germline ends. This CDR3 comprises 15 residues.

The chain couples TRBV19 to TRBJ2-1; a possible D gene is TRBD1 (6 bases). The V and J ends lost 7 bases and 0 bases respectively, with 10 bases between them. The length of the CDR3 is 14 residues. Germline V gene sequence: CDR1 LNHDA, CDR2 SQIVND (reference sequence). CDR3 protein: CASKTGVSYNEQFF. CDR3 coding DNA: TGTGCCAGTAAGACAGGTGTCTCCTACAATGAGCAGTTCTTC. The whole variable domain, remainder taken from reference TRBV19 and TRBJ2-1, is DGGITQSPKYLFRKEGQNVTLSCEQNLNHDAMYWYRQDPGQGLRLIYYSQIVNDFQKGDIAEGYSVSREKKESFPLTVTSAQKNPTAFYLCASKTGVSYNEQFFGPGTRLTVL.

The chain recombines TRBV18 with TRBJ2-5, with 10 bases aligning to TRBD1. The CDR3 runs 14 residues. CDR1 is KGHSH and CDR2 is LQKENI in the germline V gene. V shed 4 bases and J 5 bases; nucleotides not matched to a gene: 4. DNA of the CDR3: TGTGCCAGCTCACGCGACAGGGGGCGGGAGACCCAGTACTTC. This translates into CASSRDRGRETQYF.

The chain links TRBV7-2 to TRBJ2-7, with 8 positions matching TRBD2. Losses at the gene ends were 2 bases for V and 2 bases for J; bases not matched to a gene: 2. Germline CDR1 and CDR2: SGHTA and FQGNSA. The CDR3 sequence is 14 residues long. The CDR3 DNA follows: TGTGCCAGCAGCTTACAAGCGGGAGCCTACGAGCAGTACTTC. This encodes CASSLQAGAYEQYF. The full variable domain, in which reference TRBV7-2 and TRBJ2-7 provide the parts outside the CDR3, is GAGVSQSPSNKVTEKGKDVELRCDPISGHTALYWYRQSLGQGLEFLIYFQGNSAPDKSGLPSDRFSAERTGGSVSTLTIQRTQQEDSAVYLCASSLQAGAYEQYFGPGTRLTVT.

The rearrangement links TRBV15 to TRBJ2-1, with D possibly being TRBD1 (6 bases). Germline CDR1 reads LNHNV; CDR2 reads YYDKDF (reference sequence). The CDR3 has 12 residues. The ends were cut back, 2 bases at V and 9 bases at J, with 8 bases in the middle. The CDR3 bases are TGTGCCACCAGCAGACCACAGGGTGAGCAGTTCTTC. This translates into CATSRPQGEQFF.

The chain combines TRBV28 with TRBJ2-5; 9 nucleotides align to TRBD1. This CDR3 is 14 amino acids long. V shed 6 bases and J 3 bases; nucleotides not matched to a gene: 5. The V gene's germline CDR1 is MDHEN and CDR2 SYDVKM. The CDR3 coding sequence is TGTGCCAGCAGAGCGACAGGGGGTAAAGAGACCCAGTACTTC. Its translation is CASRATGGKETQYF.

The rearrangement joins TRBV5-6 to TRBJ2-6; the match to TRBD1 covers 9 bases. In germline, CDR1 is SGHDT, CDR2 YYEEEE. This CDR3 is built from 15 residues. Trimming cost V 3 bases and J 7 bases; bases outside gene matches: 5. CDR3 bases: TGTGCCAGCAGCTCGGGGGACAGGGCTGCCAACGTCCTGACTTTC. Its translation: CASSSGDRAANVLTF.

The chain is built from TRBV7-9 and TRBJ1-4; D unresolved. Trimming took 6 bases from V and 8 from J, leaving 13 bases between them. Looked up from germline, CDR1 is SEHNR and CDR2 is FQNEAQ (reference sequence). The CDR3 is 13 amino acids. The DNA of the CDR3 is TGTGCCAGCAGTTCTTCTACGGGGGAAAAACTGTTTTTT. Its translation: CASSSSTGEKLFF.

The chain has TRBV2 and TRBJ2-5; TRBD1 aligns across 7 bases. The germline gives CDR1 SNHLY, CDR2 FYNNEI. V shed 5 bases and J 6 bases; nucleotides not matched to a gene: 3. The CDR3 is 12 amino acids. The CDR3 region is CASSQQGQTQYF. Written as DNA, the CDR3 is TGTGCCAGCAGTCAACAGGGGCAGACCCAGTACTTC.

The rearrangement joins TRBV5-1 to TRBJ2-3, with TRBD2 as a possible D gene (5 bases). This CDR3 contains 14 residues. Trimming left V 1 base short and J 2 bases short, with 8 bases between. The V gene's germline CDR1 is SGHRS and CDR2 YFSETQ. The CDR3 loop reads CASSLQRTTDTQYF. The CDR3 bases are TGCGCCAGCAGCTTGCAGCGGACCACAGATACGCAGTATTTT.

V gene TRBV6-1 combines with J gene TRBJ2-7; 10 nucleotides line up with TRBD1. Germline-derived CDR1 and CDR2 are MNHNS and SASEGT. V lost 6 bases to trimming and J lost 2 bases; unmatched junction nucleotides: 7. The CDR3 length is 15 residues. In DNA form, the CDR3 reads TGTGCCAGCAGCCCGGACAGGGGGTTTACCTACGAGCAGTACTTC. Encoded protein: CASSPDRGFTYEQYF.

This clone occurred once. The rearrangement joins TRBV30 to TRBJ1-2, with no clear D. V lost 2 bases to trimming and J lost 4 bases, with 8 bases between them. The CDR3 extends over 12 amino acids. Looked up from germline, CDR1 is GTSNPN and CDR2 is SVGIG (reference sequence). CDR3 coding DNA: TGTGCCTGGAGTCCGGTCCTCTATGGCTACACCTTC. Protein product: CAWSPVLYGYTF.

V usage is TRBV5-1 and J usage is TRBJ2-1, with a tentative D call TRBD1 (5 bases). Trimming removed 4 bases from V and 5 bases from J, with 16 bases in between. The length of the CDR3 is 15 residues. Per germline, CDR1 SGHRS and CDR2 YFSETQ. The CDR3 is CASSPPLTVHNEQFF. The CDR3 DNA follows: TGCGCCAGCAGCCCACCTTTGACAGTTCACAATGAGCAGTTCTTC.

V gene TRBV29-1 combines with J gene TRBJ2-3, with TRBD2 as a possible D gene (6 bases). V was clipped by 0 bases and J by 6 bases, with 16 bases between them. The length of the CDR3 is 15 residues. The germline V gene encodes CDR1 SQVTM and CDR2 ANQGSEA. The CDR3 loop is CSVEEWDSAPDTQYF. The CDR3 DNA is TGCAGCGTTGAAGAATGGGACTCGGCCCCGGATACGCAGTATTTT.

The chain joins TRBV7-9 to TRBJ2-3, with no clear D. The CDR3 extends over 12 amino acids. Germline V CDR1 and CDR2: SEHNR, FQNEAQ (reference sequence). V lost 5 bases to trimming and J lost 2 bases, with 5 bases between them. The chain's CDR3 is CASSANTDTQYF. CDR3 sequence (DNA): TGTGCCAGCAGCGCTAACACAGATACGCAGTATTTT.

The chain has TRBV30 and TRBJ2-5; tentative D call: TRBD2 (6 bases). The CDR3 totals 13 residues. V was trimmed by 3 bases and J by 7 bases, leaving 15 bases between them. Germline-derived CDR1 and CDR2 are GTSNPN and SVGIG (reference sequence). CDR3 coding DNA: TGTGCCTGGAGAGGGACCGTGGGGGGGACCCAGTACTTC. Encoded protein: CAWRGTVGGTQYF.